These 9 T cell receptor beta chains were all obtained from the same sample, sequenced in a study of tumor-infiltrating lymphocytes in primary liver carcinoma. From unsorted bulk tissue weighing about 20-31 mg, DNA and RNA were co-extracted. Priming with a constant-region primer yielded TCR beta cDNA from 400 to 500 ng total RNA. Slightly modified ARM-PCR served as the procedure for the TCR beta libraries. These libraries came from three rounds of nested multiplex PCR. The first two PCR rounds used TRBV1-TRBV30 primers with a Cbeta primer, about 9 cycles each. TCRdb re-called the multiplex PCR reads through MiXCR, storing one row per CDR3 protein. The sample lists about 96,000 distinct CDR3 sequences; 68% were seen once. Material for sequencing was tumor-adjacent normal liver tissue. These receptors all come from a man in his forties with primary liver carcinoma and hepatitis B virus infection.

This rearrangement joins TRBV9 to TRBJ1-2; D unclear. Germline V gene lookup returns CDR1 SGDLS and CDR2 YYNGEE. This CDR3 spans 15 amino acids. V shed 3 bases and J shed 5 bases, with 17 bases lying between them. The CDR3 loop is CASSGSAGSPYGYTF. CDR3 coding DNA: TGTGCCAGCAGCGGATCTGCGGGCAGCCCGTATGGCTACACCTTC.

Concerning this clonotype itself: A much larger clone differs from this one at a single base, so this may be a read error. V gene TRBV4-1 combines with J gene TRBJ1-2; TRBD1 might be the D (6 bases). CDR1 is MGHRA, CDR2 YSYEKL, per germline. This CDR3 has 13 amino acids. Trimming pared 0 bases from V and 10 bases from J, leaving 12 bases between. CDR3 DNA: TGCGCCAGCAGCCAAGAAGGGGGGGGCGACTACACCTTC. Its protein is CASSQEGGGDYTF.

This clonotype appeared a few times. The chain recombines TRBV20-1 with TRBJ1-1; D remains ambiguous. The germline V and J ends were trimmed by 7 bases and 4 bases, with 13 bases remaining between them. This CDR3 has 12 residues. In germline, CDR1 is DFQATT, CDR2 SNEGSKA (reference sequence). The CDR3 nucleotides read TGCAGTGTAGGTGGGCTGGGCACTGAAGCTTTCTTT. Its protein is CSVGGLGTEAFF.

Details on this clonotype: Being one base from a much bigger clone, this may be a read error. The V gene is TRBV12-3 or TRBV12-4, the J gene TRBJ2-1; D is unresolved. The germline V and J ends were trimmed by 5 bases and 6 bases, with 17 bases remaining between them. This CDR3 is built from 15 residues. This CDR3 is CASSHGKTSANEQFF. CDR3 DNA: TGTGCCAGCAGTCACGGCAAGACCTCTGCCAATGAGCAGTTCTTC.

This clonotype was seen at least ten times. The chain is built from TRBV10-3 and TRBJ1-1; D possibly corresponds to TRBD1 (5 bases). The ends were cut back, 5 bases at V and 7 bases at J, with 14 bases in the middle. Looked up from germline, CDR1 is ENHRY and CDR2 is SYGVKD. The CDR3 extends over 13 amino acids. CDR3 region: CAISPGRILEAFF. CDR3 coding DNA: TGTGCCATCAGTCCGGGACGGATACTTGAAGCTTTCTTT.

Comments on this clonotype: Lacking the conserved final phenylalanine or tryptophan, this CDR3 likely reflects a read error. The V and J genes are TRBV28 and TRBJ2-7; TRBD2 matches at 9 bases. Germline V gene lookup returns CDR1 MDHEN and CDR2 SYDVKM. This CDR3 is 15 amino acids long. The J segment lost 5 bases and the V segment lost 5 bases, leaving 10 bases of the junction unmatched. Here the CDR3 DNA reads TGTGCCAGCAGTCCACCCCCGCGGGGGGGGGACGAGCAGTACTTA. It is translated as CASSPPPRGGDEQYL.

With regard to this clonotype: It may be a read error: a sequence one base away is much more abundant. V and J are TRBV6-2 or TRBV6-3 and TRBJ2-2, with 8 bases fitting TRBD1. The CDR3 covers 15 residues. Germline CDR1 is MNHEY and CDR2 is SVGEGT. The CDR3 bases are TGTGTCAGCAGGGGGCCCCCTACGAACACCGGGGAGCTGTTTTTT. This codes for CVSRGPPTNTGELFF.

In its sample, this clonotype was seen many times. The CDR3 nucleotides read TGTGCCAGCAGCTACAGGGTTGGGCCCTACGAGCAGTACTTC. This encodes CASSYRVGPYEQYF. This rearrangement joins TRBV5-5 to TRBJ2-7, with D perhaps matching TRBD1 (6 bases). The CDR3 is 14 residues long. V lost 3 bases to trimming and J lost 2 bases, with 12 bases between them. Germline V CDR1 and CDR2: SGHKS, YYEKEE (reference sequence).

Notes on this clonotype: Its ends do not fully match the called genes, so a read error is possible. V usage is TRBV10-2 and J usage is TRBJ1-2; perhaps TRBD1 as D (6 bases). In germline, CDR1 is WSHSY, CDR2 SAAADI. The CDR3 is 14 residues long. The CDR3 DNA follows: TGCGTCAGCACCGAGGGGGTGCTTGACTATGGCTACACCTTC. Its translation is CVSTEGVLDYGYTF.